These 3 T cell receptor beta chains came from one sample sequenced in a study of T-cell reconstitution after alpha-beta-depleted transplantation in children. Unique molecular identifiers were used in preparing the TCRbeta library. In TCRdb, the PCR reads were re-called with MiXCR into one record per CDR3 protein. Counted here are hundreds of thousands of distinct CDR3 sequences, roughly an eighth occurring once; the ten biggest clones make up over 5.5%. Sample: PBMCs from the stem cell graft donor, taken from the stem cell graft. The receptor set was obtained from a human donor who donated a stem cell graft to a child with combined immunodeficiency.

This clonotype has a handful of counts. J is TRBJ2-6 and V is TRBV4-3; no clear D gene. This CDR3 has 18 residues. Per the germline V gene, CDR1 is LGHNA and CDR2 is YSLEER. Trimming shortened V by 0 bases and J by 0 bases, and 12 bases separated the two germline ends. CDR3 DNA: TGCGCCAGCAGCCAAGATCACCTGGCTCCCTCTGGGGCCAACGTCCTGACTTTC. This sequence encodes CASSQDHLAPSGANVLTF.

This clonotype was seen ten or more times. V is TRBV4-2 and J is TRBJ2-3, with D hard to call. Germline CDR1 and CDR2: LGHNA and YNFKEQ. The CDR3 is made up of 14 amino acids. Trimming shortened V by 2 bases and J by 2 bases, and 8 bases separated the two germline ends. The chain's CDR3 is CASSQRPNTDTQYF. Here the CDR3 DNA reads TGTGCCAGCAGCCAACGACCGAACACAGATACGCAGTATTTT.

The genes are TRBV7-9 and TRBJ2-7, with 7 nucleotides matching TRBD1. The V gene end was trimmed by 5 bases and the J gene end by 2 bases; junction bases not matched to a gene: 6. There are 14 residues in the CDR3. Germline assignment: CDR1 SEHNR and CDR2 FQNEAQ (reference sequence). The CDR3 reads CASSPWDRPYEQYF. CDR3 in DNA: TGTGCCAGCAGCCCTTGGGACAGACCCTACGAGCAGTACTTC.